The entry that follows covers one T cell receptor beta chain sequence. The data derive from a study of blood T cell repertoires in COVID-19. The overall study: COVID-19 samples collected from the United States, Italy and Spain covered acute and convalescent phases. PBMCs, B-cell-depleted T cells, or T cells provided the cDNA or gDNA that made up the material.

Assay: immunoSEQ multiplex PCR; the TCRdb copy retains only in-frame clones and omits some. This sample has tens of thousands of clones, with about 80% found just once. Trimming pared 0 bases from V and 3 bases from J, leaving 9 bases between. The germline gives CDR1 SGHKS, CDR2 YYEKEE (reference sequence). The CDR3 totals 14 residues. Sequenced sample: peripheral blood. The TCR comes from a human donor in a cohort sampled during active COVID-19. V gene TRBV5-5 combines with J gene TRBJ1-1; no reliable D call. The CDR3 sequence is CASSLGHIDTEAFF. The CDR3 region has the DNA TGTGCCAGCAGCTTGGGACACATAGACACTGAAGCTTTCTTT.